This is a list of T cell receptor beta chains from one sample in a study of identical twins. TCRdb used MiXCR to reprocess the 5' RACE reads, holding one entry per CDR3 protein. Of a few hundred thousand distinct CDR3 sequences detected, roughly an eighth appear once; the ten largest clones hold approximately 1%. This sample was also put to use in a study of yellow fever vaccine responses in identical twins.

The source material was CD4+ T cells sorted from blood. The receptor set was obtained from a woman aged 18-29 years in good health. Each CDR3 is given with its conserved first and last residue. The D gene is left open where the match is weak. Part of the rows lack a size; the others show once, few, many or a class for expanded clones.

size: NA; J: TRBJ2-1; V: TRBV11-2; D: NA; DNA: TGTGCCAGCAGCTCTACGATACCTGCCGGACTGAATGAGCAGTTCTTC; CDR3: CASSSTIPAGLNEQFF
size: few; J: TRBJ2-2; V: TRBV25-1; D: NA; DNA: TGTGCCAGCAGTAATGACAGAATAAGCACCGGGGAGCTGTTTTTT; CDR3: CASSNDRISTGELFF
size: many; J: TRBJ2-2; V: TRBV2; D: TRBD1; DNA: TGTGCCAGCAGACAGGGGGGCACCGGGGAGCTGTTTTTT; CDR3: CASRQGGTGELFF
size: few; J: TRBJ1-4; V: TRBV20-1; D: NA; DNA: TGCAGTGCTAGGGAAGCTTCAACTAATGAAAAACTGTTTTTT; CDR3: CSAREASTNEKLFF
size: NA; J: TRBJ2-1; V: TRBV7-2; D: TRBD2; DNA: TGTGCCAGCAGCTTCCCCGTACTAGCGGGAGTTTATGATGAGCAGTTCTTC; CDR3: CASSFPVLAGVYDEQFF
size: many; J: TRBJ2-7; V: TRBV28; D: NA; DNA: TGTGCCAGCAGTTTTCCGGCTGCCTACGAGCAGTACTTC; CDR3: CASSFPAAYEQYF
size: NA; J: TRBJ2-6; V: TRBV7-2; D: TRBD1; DNA: TGTGCCAGCAGCAATTCCGACAGGGGCTCTGGGGCCAACGTCCTGACTTTC; CDR3: CASSNSDRGSGANVLTF
size: few; J: TRBJ2-3; V: TRBV15; D: TRBD2; DNA: TGTGCCACCAGCAGAGATCTCGGCGGGGGGGCCAAGACAGATACGCAGTATTTT; CDR3: CATSRDLGGGAKTDTQYF
size: many; J: TRBJ2-5; V: TRBV29-1; D: NA; DNA: TGCAGCGCGGTGGCCCAAGTGGAGACCCAGTACTTC; CDR3: CSAVAQVETQYF
size: few; J: TRBJ1-6; V: TRBV19; D: TRBD1; DNA: TGTGCCTCGGGACAGGGGAGCTCCTATAATTCACCCCTCCACTTT; CDR3: CASGQGSSYNSPLHF
size: NA; J: TRBJ2-5; V: TRBV30; D: NA; DNA: TGTGCCTGGATTTCCCCCGGTTATGGGACCCAGTACTTC; CDR3: CAWISPGYGTQYF
size: NA; J: TRBJ1-1; V: TRBV7-9; D: NA; DNA: TGTGCCAGCAGCCAAGGGTGGCTGAACACTGAAGCTTTCTTT; CDR3: CASSQGWLNTEAFF
size: few; J: TRBJ2-7; V: TRBV5-1; D: NA; DNA: TGCGCCAGCAGCCCTGAAAGTTCCACCTACGAGCAGTACTTC; CDR3: CASSPESSTYEQYF
size: few; J: TRBJ1-6; V: TRBV20-1; D: NA; DNA: TGCAGTGCTCCAGATGGGGCTGGGAGGGAGTATTCACCCCTCCACTTT; CDR3: CSAPDGAGREYSPLHF
size: NA; J: TRBJ1-2; V: TRBV3-1; D: NA; DNA: TGTGCCAGCAGCCAAGAAACGGGGCTCGCTTATGGCTACACCTTC; CDR3: CASSQETGLAYGYTF